Listed below are T cell receptor beta chains from one sample, sequenced in a study of T cells in Graves' hyperthyroidism and ophthalmopathy. TCRdb fed the multiplex PCR reads into MiXCR, producing one record per CDR3 protein. The profile shows fewer than 550,000 distinct CDR3 sequences, about 24% of them singletons. The specimen sequenced was blood. The receptors derive from a woman aged 30 to 39 with Graves' ophthalmopathy. The CDR3 runs from the conserved cysteine through the conserved F or W. D genes are given only for firm matches. Clone size appears in some rows only: once, few, many, or a class for an expanded clone.

d_gene	abundance	v_gene	j_gene	CDR3nt	CDR3aa
TRBD1	.	TRBV9	TRBJ1-1	TGTGCCAGCAGTCAAATTGGACAGGGGGGAACTGAAGCTTTCTTT	CASSQIGQGGTEAFF
.	many	TRBV4-1	TRBJ2-7	TGCGCCAGCAGCCCATATAAACCGGGAGACTCCTACGAGCAGTACTTC	CASSPYKPGDSYEQYF
TRBD1	few	TRBV12-3/TRBV12-4	TRBJ2-1	TGTGCCAGCAGTCAACAACAACAGGGGAATGAGCAGTTCTTC	CASSQQQQGNEQFF
.	.	TRBV20-1	TRBJ1-1	TGCAGTGCTAGAGAGCAGCCCGGACGAGAAGCTTTCTTT	CSAREQPGREAFF
TRBD1	.	TRBV6-2/TRBV6-3	TRBJ2-7	TGTGCCAGCAGTAAGGGACAGGCGGGGTTCTCCTACGAGCAGTACTTC	CASSKGQAGFSYEQYF
TRBD1	.	TRBV11-2	TRBJ1-1	TGTGCCAGCAGCTTAGGAGGACAGGGCTTGGGGACTGAAGCTTTCTTT	CASSLGGQGLGTEAFF
.	.	TRBV6-1	TRBJ1-1	TGTGCCAGCAGCTCACAGGGCTACGCCACTGAAGCTTTCTTT	CASSSQGYATEAFF
.	few	TRBV5-1	TRBJ1-6	TGCGCCAGCAGCCCCTCGCGGGGAGAGGATAATTCACCCCTCCACTTT	CASSPSRGEDNSPLHF
TRBD2	many	TRBV4-1	TRBJ2-7	TGCGCCAGCAGCCAAGATAGGGGAGGGATCTACGAGCAGTACTTC	CASSQDRGGIYEQYF
.	.	TRBV7-3	TRBJ1-1	TGTGCCAGCAGCTTAACGTACCAGAACACTGAAGCTTTCTTT	CASSLTYQNTEAFF
TRBD1	many	TRBV25-1	TRBJ2-2	TGTGCCAGCAGCTTTACCAGGGGGCTTGTATTCAACACCGGGGAGCTGTTTTTT	CASSFTRGLVFNTGELFF
.	few	TRBV28	TRBJ1-1	TGTGCCACAATCACTCAGGCTGGGGAAGCTGCTTTCTTT	CATITQAGEAAFF
TRBD2	many	TRBV10-1	TRBJ2-5	TGCGCCAGCAGTGAGTCGAGCCTAGCGGGGGGCCCAGGGAGAGAGACCCAGTACTTC	CASSESSLAGGPGRETQYF
TRBD1	few	TRBV20-1	TRBJ1-5	TGCAGTGCTAGAGACGGGACAGAATATAGCAATCAGCCCCAGCATTTT	CSARDGTEYSNQPQHF
.	many	TRBV12-3/TRBV12-4	TRBJ1-2	TGTGCCAGCACCCTCCTAGGGACAACTGACGCCCGGATGTTC	CASTLLGTTDARMF
.	many	TRBV6-5	TRBJ1-5	TGTGCCAGCAGTTACTCCCCGGGGCGGAGCAATCAGCCCCAGCATTTT	CASSYSPGRSNQPQHF
.	many	TRBV2	TRBJ1-1	TGTGCCAGCAGTGAAGCGCTTACCTTGAGGACTGAAGCTTTCTTT	CASSEALTLRTEAFF
.	many	TRBV30	TRBJ1-1	TGTGCCTGGAGTGTAGGAGACACTGAAGCTTTCTTT	CAWSVGDTEAFF
.	.	TRBV14	TRBJ1-1	TGTGCCAGCAGCCAATGGTTTAAGGGAGAAGCTTTCTTT	CASSQWFKGEAFF
.	many	TRBV7-2	TRBJ2-5	TGTGCCAGCAGCTTATGGGTATGGGGGGCTTACCAAGAGACCCAGTACTTC	CASSLWVWGAYQETQYF
TRBD2	many	TRBV19	TRBJ2-5	TGTGCCAGTAGTAATCCTAGCGGGGGATTGGAGACCCAGTACTTC	CASSNPSGGLETQYF
.	.	TRBV7-2	TRBJ2-5	TGTGCCAGCAGCGAACAAAAGGACAGCTTCTTGAAGACCCAGTACTTC	CASSEQKDSFLKTQYF
.	few	TRBV3-1	TRBJ1-5	TGTGCCAGCAGCCAATCGGTCAGCGATCAGCCCCAGCATTTT	CASSQSVSDQPQHF
.	many	TRBV12-3/TRBV12-4	TRBJ2-2	TGTGCCAGCAGGTCAGGAAAAGACACCGGGGAGCTGTTTTTT	CASRSGKDTGELFF
.	many	TRBV6-2/TRBV6-3	TRBJ1-1	TGTGCCAGCAGTTACGCCAGAGTCGCTGAAGCTTTCTTT	CASSYARVAEAFF
.	.	TRBV6-1	TRBJ2-1	TGTGCCAGCAGGGCAGAAGCAGGGGCGGGCAATGAGCAGTTCTTC	CASRAEAGAGNEQFF
TRBD1	.	TRBV7-3	TRBJ2-5	TGTGCCAGCAGCTTAATCGCAGGGGGAAACCAAGAGACCCAGTACTTC	CASSLIAGGNQETQYF
TRBD2	.	TRBV2	TRBJ2-4	TGTGCCAGCACGGGACTAGCGGGAACCAAAAACATTCAGTACTTC	CASTGLAGTKNIQYF
TRBD2	once	TRBV7-2	TRBJ2-7	TGTGCCAGCAGCTTGGGACTAAAATCCTACGAGCAGTACTTC	CASSLGLKSYEQYF
.	many	TRBV12-3/TRBV12-4	TRBJ1-3	TGTGCCAGCAGCCCCGCGGGCGTTCGCTCTGGAAACACCATATATTTT	CASSPAGVRSGNTIYF
.	.	TRBV28	TRBJ1-1	TGTGCCAGCAGAAGGAGTCAGGGCAGGGTCACTGAAGCTTTCTTT	CASRRSQGRVTEAFF
.	many	TRBV11-2	TRBJ1-1	TGTGCCAGCAGCTTAGAAGGGGACTTGAACACTGAAGCTTTCTTT	CASSLEGDLNTEAFF
.	many	TRBV6-2/TRBV6-3	TRBJ2-7	TGTGCCAGCAACGACGGCTACGAGCAGTACTTC	CASNDGYEQYF